These 27 T cell receptor beta chains originate from one sample sequenced in a study of beta chain features in type 1 diabetes. Every bit of the isolated RNA underwent reverse transcription, so sequencing read expressed TCRB transcripts. The method was immunoSEQ multiplex PCR; TCRdb's version includes in-frame clones alone and lacks a portion of them. Altogether around 400,000 clones are present, about 16% being singletons, with the ten largest covering approximately 0.019%. The source material was naive CD4+ T cells from blood. The receptors originated from a young woman in good health.

CDR3 DNA sequence: TGCAGCGCCCTGGGACAGGGAGGTGAAAAACTGTTTTTT. Its protein product is CSALGQGGEKLFF. The chain is built from TRBV29-1 and TRBJ1-4; 9 bases fit TRBD1. The V and J ends lost 7 bases and 7 bases, in that order; junction bases with no gene match: 7. CDR1 and CDR2 from the germline V gene are SQVTM and ANQGSEA. This CDR3 region has 13 residues.

V is TRBV7-2 and J is TRBJ1-2; maybe TRBD1 (5 bases). Trimming stripped 1 base from V and 3 bases from J, with 6 bases between. Germline lookup yields CDR1 SGHTA and CDR2 FQGNSA. This CDR3 has 13 residues. In nucleotides, the CDR3 is TGTGCCAGCAGCTTAGGGGGGGACTATGGCTACACCTTC. It codes for CASSLGGDYGYTF.

V is TRBV10-3 and J is TRBJ2-5, with 10 bases fitting TRBD2. This CDR3 contains 16 residues. Trimming removed 2 bases from V and 2 bases from J; junction bases left unmatched: 5. Germline values: CDR1 ENHRY, CDR2 SYGVKD. The CDR3 sequence: CAISEALAGIQETQYF. The CDR3 region has the DNA TGTGCCATCAGTGAGGCACTAGCGGGAATACAAGAGACCCAGTACTTC.

The rearrangement joins TRBV7-8 to TRBJ2-7; a possible D gene is TRBD2 (5 bases). V lost 0 bases to trimming and J lost 3 bases, with 6 bases between them. Looked up from germline, CDR1 is SGHVS and CDR2 is FQNEAQ. The CDR3 contains 13 residues. CDR3 DNA: TGTGCCAGCAGCTTAGCGGGAGTCTACGAGCAGTACTTC. It is translated as CASSLAGVYEQYF.

The V and J genes are TRBV5-1 and TRBJ2-3; D not resolved. The CDR3 is 14 amino acids. CDR1 and CDR2 from the germline V gene are SGHRS and YFSETQ. Trimming removed 0 bases from V and 2 bases from J, with 7 bases in between. The CDR3 DNA is TGCGCCAGCAGCTTGGACCAGGCCACAGATACGCAGTATTTT. It encodes CASSLDQATDTQYF.

This clone was seen a handful of times. This CDR3 reads CSVGPLRGSGEQYF. The CDR3 region has the DNA TGCAGCGTTGGTCCGCTCAGGGGATCGGGAGAGCAGTACTTC. The genes are TRBV29-1 and TRBJ2-7; possible D gene TRBD1, 6 bases. Trimming removed 4 bases at V and 7 bases at J, with 20 bases between. Per germline, CDR1 SQVTM and CDR2 ANQGSEA. The CDR3 contains 14 residues.

This clone was seen only a few times. V and J are TRBV29-1 and TRBJ2-1, with D hard to call. Trimming removed 0 bases from V and 5 bases from J, with 8 bases in between. This CDR3 comprises 13 residues. The germline V gene encodes CDR1 SQVTM and CDR2 ANQGSEA. Here the CDR3 DNA reads TGCAGCGTTGAAGATAGCACCCACAATGAGCAGTTCTTC. It specifies CSVEDSTHNEQFF.

V gene TRBV6-1 combines with J gene TRBJ2-7; D uncertain. Germline CDR1 is MNHNS and CDR2 is SASEGT. V lost 3 bases, J lost 0 bases, and 9 bases lay in between. The CDR3 spans 14 residues. The CDR3 DNA is TGTGCCAGCAGTGATCAGACATTCTCCTACGAGCAGTACTTC. This encodes CASSDQTFSYEQYF.

The chain has TRBV25-1 and TRBJ2-1; 10 nucleotides line up with TRBD2. Germline V CDR1 and CDR2: MGHDK, SYGVNS. CDR3 size: 15 residues. V gave up 4 bases and J gave up 7 bases; unmatched junction bases: 7. The CDR3: CASSGLAGAENEQFF. For the CDR3, the DNA is TGTGCCAGCAGTGGGCTAGCGGGAGCGGAGAATGAGCAGTTCTTC.

This clone has a handful of counts. The chain carries TRBV28 and TRBJ2-5, with TRBD2 identical over 8 bases. V shed 8 bases and J 5 bases; nucleotides not matched to a gene: 16. From germline, CDR1 is MDHEN and CDR2 SYDVKM. The CDR3 consists of 16 residues. The CDR3 here is CASGTIAGIVSETQYF. The CDR3 nucleotides read TGTGCCAGCGGCACAATAGCGGGAATTGTTTCGGAGACCCAGTACTTC.

Only a few counts were recorded for this clone. The V and J genes are TRBV28 and TRBJ2-7; 13 bases align to TRBD2. The germline V gene has CDR1 MDHEN and CDR2 SYDVKM. CDR3 length: 16 residues. Trimming at V came to 6 bases and at J to 3 bases, leaving 8 bases not matched to a gene. CDR3 loop: CASRSEWTSGSYEQYF. CDR3 in DNA: TGTGCCAGCAGATCTGAATGGACTAGCGGGAGCTACGAGCAGTACTTC. The whole variable domain, remainder taken from reference TRBV28 and TRBJ2-7, is DVKVTQSSRYLVKRTGEKVFLECVQDMDHENMFWYRQDPGLGLRLIYFSYDVKMKEKGDIPEGYSVSREKKERFSLILESASTNQTSMYLCASRSEWTSGSYEQYFGPGTRLTVT.

This clone occurred a few times. The rearrangement links TRBV29-1 to TRBJ2-2; TRBD1 matches 8 bases. The CDR3 is made up of 13 amino acids. Looked up from germline, CDR1 is SQVTM and CDR2 is ANQGSEA. With 5 bases clipped from V and 4 bases from J, the junction kept 3 bases outside the gene matches. CDR3 sequence reads: CSVRTGFTGELFF. The CDR3 DNA reads TGCAGCGTTCGGACAGGGTTCACCGGGGAGCTGTTTTTT.

The gene calls are TRBV28 and TRBJ2-1, with a possible D match to TRBD1 (6 bases). V was pared by 6 bases and J by 8 bases, with 17 bases between. Germline V gives CDR1 MDHEN, CDR2 SYDVKM. The CDR3 runs 14 residues. The CDR3 region is CASSQPSGTHEQFF. CDR3 DNA: TGTGCCAGCAGCCAACCATCCGGGACACATGAGCAGTTCTTC.

The gene calls are TRBV29-1 and TRBJ2-2; D not resolved. The CDR3 is 14 residues long. Germline lookup yields CDR1 SQVTM and CDR2 ANQGSEA. Between the trimmed V and J ends, which lost 5 bases and 3 bases, there was a span of 13 bases. The DNA of the CDR3 is TGCAGCGTTTCAGCGTCTGCCGACACCGGGGAGCTGTTTTTT. Protein: CSVSASADTGELFF.

This clone was counted only a few times. The chain joins TRBV7-2 to TRBJ2-7, with 8 bases that match TRBD1. Trimming cost V 5 bases and J 3 bases; bases outside gene matches: 3. The germline V gene has CDR1 SGHTA and CDR2 FQGNSA. CDR3 length equals 13 residues. CDR3 sequence: CASSADRGYEQYF. CDR3 DNA: TGTGCCAGCAGCGCCGACAGGGGCTACGAGCAGTACTTC.

The V and J genes are TRBV7-2 and TRBJ2-7; D is possibly TRBD2 (6 bases). This CDR3 region has 16 residues. The germline V and J ends were trimmed by 4 bases and 0 bases, with 16 bases remaining between them. Germline CDR1 and CDR2: SGHTA and FQGNSA. The chain's CDR3 is CASSWIGGRRSYEQYF. The CDR3 coding sequence is TGTGCCAGCAGCTGGATAGGAGGGAGGCGCTCCTACGAGCAGTACTTC.

This clone was counted only a few times. V usage is TRBV6-5 and J usage is TRBJ2-5; D is unresolved. The CDR3 covers 14 residues. The V and J ends lost 0 bases and 1 base respectively, with 6 bases between them. Per germline, CDR1 MNHEY and CDR2 SVGAGI. CDR3 loop: CASSYSAGQETQYF. The CDR3 nucleotides read TGTGCCAGCAGTTACTCGGCAGGCCAAGAGACCCAGTACTTC.

This clone was seen a handful of times. The chain links TRBV6-1 to TRBJ2-6; tentatively, D is TRBD1 (5 bases). V gave up 3 bases and J gave up 4 bases, with 10 bases separating them. The V gene's germline CDR1 is MNHNS and CDR2 SASEGT. The CDR3 totals 15 residues. The CDR3 region has the DNA TGTGCCAGCAGTGAGAAAGGGGCAGGGGCCAACGTCCTGACTTTC. This codes for CASSEKGAGANVLTF.

In this sample, this clone turned up a few times. V and J are TRBV25-1 and TRBJ1-2, with D perhaps matching TRBD1 (5 bases). CDR3 size: 15 residues. Trimming stripped 0 bases from V and 4 bases from J, with 12 bases between. Germline CDR1 MGHDK, CDR2 SYGVNS. CDR3 region: CASSEYGIQGYGYTF. The CDR3, as DNA: TGTGCCAGCAGTGAATATGGAATTCAGGGCTATGGCTACACCTTC.

The chain employs TRBV28 and TRBJ2-3, with 10 bases that match TRBD1. The CDR3 loop spans 16 amino acids. Germline-derived CDR1 and CDR2 are MDHEN and SYDVKM. The V gene end was trimmed by 6 bases and the J gene end by 2 bases; junction bases not matched to a gene: 8. DNA of the CDR3: TGTGCCAGCAGACGTGACAGGGGGCTTTCCACAGATACGCAGTATTTT. Translated, it gives CASRRDRGLSTDTQYF.

The rearrangement joins TRBV5-4 to TRBJ1-5; the D gene is possibly TRBD1 (5 bases). This CDR3 region has 16 residues. V was pared by 0 bases and J by 1 base, with 11 bases between. CDR1 SGHNT and CDR2 YYREEE come from the germline V gene (reference sequence). The CDR3 nucleotides are TGTGCCAGCAGCTTGGGCGGGACGGAGAGCAATCAGCCCCAGCATTTT. Protein sequence: CASSLGGTESNQPQHF.

This clone has just a few counts. The chain couples TRBV11-2 to TRBJ2-5, with 13 bases that match TRBD2. This CDR3 region has 17 residues. The junction had 3 bases not matched to a gene; V was cut back by 0 bases and J by 2 bases. Germline CDR1 is SGHAT and CDR2 is FQNNGV. As DNA, the CDR3 is TGTGCCAGCAGCTTAGAACTAGCGGGAGGGTCGCAAGAGACCCAGTACTTC. Protein product: CASSLELAGGSQETQYF.

This clone was observed a few times. This chain connects TRBV5-4 to TRBJ2-5, with 10 bases identical to TRBD1. This CDR3 is built from 14 residues. V dropped 4 bases and J dropped 5; count of bases not matched to a gene: 5. Germline lookup yields CDR1 SGHNT and CDR2 YYREEE (reference sequence). The CDR3 sequence is CASSGDRGRETQYF. CDR3 sequence (DNA): TGTGCCAGCAGCGGGGACAGGGGAAGGGAGACCCAGTACTTC.

This clone came up a few times. This chain joins TRBV5-6 and TRBJ2-5; the D gene is possibly TRBD1 (6 bases). CDR3 length: 13 amino acids. The germline CDR1 and CDR2 sequences are SGHDT and YYEEEE. The V and J ends lost 4 bases and 4 bases respectively, with 11 bases between them. The CDR3 nucleotides read TGTGCCAGCAGCCTACAGGGTGGAGAGACCCAGTACTTC. Translating gives CASSLQGGETQYF.

The rearrangement joins TRBV18 to TRBJ2-3; D ambiguous. The CDR3 is 16 amino acids. The V gene lost 4 bases and the J gene lost 0 bases, with 14 bases spanning the gap. Germline V gives CDR1 KGHSH, CDR2 LQKENI. CDR3 sequence reads: CASSRNLGGSTDTQYF. CDR3 nucleotide sequence: TGTGCCAGCTCACGGAACCTTGGCGGCAGCACAGATACGCAGTATTTT.

This clone has just a few counts. This sequence joins TRBV30 and TRBJ2-1; 13 bases align to TRBD2. This CDR3 is built from 13 residues. The V gene end was trimmed by 4 bases and the J gene end by 10 bases; junction bases not matched to a gene: 4. Germline CDR1 is GTSNPN and CDR2 is SVGIG (reference sequence). The CDR3 DNA sequence: TGTGCCTGGAAACTAGCGGGAGGGTACGAGCAGTTCTTC. This gives the protein CAWKLAGGYEQFF.

V is TRBV28 and J is TRBJ1-2; 7 bases are shared with TRBD1. Germline values: CDR1 MDHEN, CDR2 SYDVKM. The CDR3 has 14 residues. The J segment lost 4 bases and the V segment lost 3 bases, leaving 5 bases of the junction unmatched. Written as DNA, the CDR3 is TGTGCCAGCAGTTTCAGGACAGGCGGCTATGGCTACACCTTC. It codes for CASSFRTGGYGYTF.